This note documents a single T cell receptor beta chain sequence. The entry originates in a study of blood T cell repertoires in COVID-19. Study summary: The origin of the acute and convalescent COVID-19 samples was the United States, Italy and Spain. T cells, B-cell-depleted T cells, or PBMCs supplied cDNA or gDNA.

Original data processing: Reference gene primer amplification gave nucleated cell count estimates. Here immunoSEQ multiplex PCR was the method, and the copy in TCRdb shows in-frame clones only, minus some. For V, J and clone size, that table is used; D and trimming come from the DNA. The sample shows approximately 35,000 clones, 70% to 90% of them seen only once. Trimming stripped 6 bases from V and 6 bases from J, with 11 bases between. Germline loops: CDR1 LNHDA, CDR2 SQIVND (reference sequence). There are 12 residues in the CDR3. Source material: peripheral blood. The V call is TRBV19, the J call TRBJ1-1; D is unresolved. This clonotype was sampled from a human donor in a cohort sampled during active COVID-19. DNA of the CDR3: TGTGCCAGTAGCGACATCGGGGCTGAAGCTTTCTTT. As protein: CASSDIGAEAFF.